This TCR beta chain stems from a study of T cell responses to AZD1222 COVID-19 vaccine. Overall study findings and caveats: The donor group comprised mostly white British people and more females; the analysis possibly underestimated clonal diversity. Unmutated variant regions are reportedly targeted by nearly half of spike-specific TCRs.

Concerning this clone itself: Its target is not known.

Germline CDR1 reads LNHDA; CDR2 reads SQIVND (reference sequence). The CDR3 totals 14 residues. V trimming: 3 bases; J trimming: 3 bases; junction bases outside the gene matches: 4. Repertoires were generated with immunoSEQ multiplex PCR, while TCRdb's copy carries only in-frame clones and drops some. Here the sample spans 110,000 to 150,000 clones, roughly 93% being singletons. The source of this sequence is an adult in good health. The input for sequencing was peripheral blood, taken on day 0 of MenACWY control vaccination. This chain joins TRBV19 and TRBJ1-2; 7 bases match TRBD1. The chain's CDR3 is CASSIDREYYGYTF. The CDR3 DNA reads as TGTGCCAGTAGTATCGACAGGGAGTACTATGGCTACACCTTC.